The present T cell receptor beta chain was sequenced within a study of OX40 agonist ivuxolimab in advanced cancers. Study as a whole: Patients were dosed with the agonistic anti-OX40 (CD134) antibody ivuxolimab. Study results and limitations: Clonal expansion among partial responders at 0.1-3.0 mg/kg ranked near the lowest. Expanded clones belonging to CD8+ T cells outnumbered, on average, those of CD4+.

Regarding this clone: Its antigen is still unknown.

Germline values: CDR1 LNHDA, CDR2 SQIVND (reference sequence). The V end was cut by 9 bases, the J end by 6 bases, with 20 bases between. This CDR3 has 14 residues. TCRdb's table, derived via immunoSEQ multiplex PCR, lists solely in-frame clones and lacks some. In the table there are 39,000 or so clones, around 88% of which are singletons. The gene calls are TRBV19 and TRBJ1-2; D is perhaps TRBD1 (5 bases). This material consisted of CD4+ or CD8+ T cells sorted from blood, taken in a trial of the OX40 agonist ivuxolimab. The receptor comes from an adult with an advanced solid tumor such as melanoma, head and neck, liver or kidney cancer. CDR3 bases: TGTGCCAGCTCCTCCTACGGGGGAGGGGATGGCTACACCTTC. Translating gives CASSSYGGGDGYTF. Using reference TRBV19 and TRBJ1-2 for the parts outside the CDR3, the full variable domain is DGGITQSPKYLFRKEGQNVTLSCEQNLNHDAMYWYRQDPGQGLRLIYYSQIVNDFQKGDIAEGYSVSREKKESFPLTVTSAQKNPTAFYLCASSSYGGGDGYTFGSGTRLTVV.